The 22 T cell receptor beta chains listed next were all sequenced from one sample in a study of CD8+CD57+ T cells in acquired aplastic anemia. Template material for TCR beta VDJ and CDR3 profiling consisted of genomic DNA. Each CDR3 protein is one row after TCRdb ran MiXCR on the reads. Of about 160,000 distinct CDR3 sequences listed, around 50% were seen once; the top ten hold roughly 2.8%. An expansion of CD8+CD57+ cells by flow cytometry had been shown in patients chosen for sequencing. Sequenced material: sorted CD4+, CD8+, or CD8+CD57+ T cells (not recorded which) from PBMCs. The receptor source for this set is a human donor with aplastic anemia.

This clonotype came up many times. The chain has TRBV4-1 and TRBJ2-1, with D tentatively TRBD1 or TRBD2 (5 bases each). From germline, CDR1 is MGHRA and CDR2 YSYEKL. The CDR3 extends over 13 amino acids. Trimming took 0 bases from V and 13 from J, leaving 13 bases between them. The CDR3 DNA sequence: TGCGCCAGCAGCCAAGATTCTTTCAGGGACCAGTTCTTC. Encoded protein: CASSQDSFRDQFF.

The genes are TRBV20-1 and TRBJ2-7, with D uncertain. The ends were cut back, 2 bases at V and 5 bases at J, with 19 bases in the middle. CDR3 size: 15 residues. Germline assignment: CDR1 DFQATT and CDR2 SNEGSKA (reference sequence). The CDR3: CSARYEALSTDEQYF. The CDR3 DNA reads as TGCAGTGCTAGATACGAGGCCCTCTCCACCGACGAGCAGTACTTC.

The CDR3 region is CSAHRTSGSRETQYF. The CDR3 region has the DNA TGCAGTGCCCACAGGACTAGCGGGAGTCGGGAGACCCAGTACTTC. V and J are TRBV20-1 and TRBJ2-5; 13 bases match TRBD2. The germline gives CDR1 DFQATT, CDR2 SNEGSKA (reference sequence). V shed 6 bases, J shed 5 bases, and the junction held 9 bases outside the gene matches. This CDR3 contains 15 residues.

In the case of this clonotype: A much larger clone is a single base away; this may be a read error. The chain uses TRBV6-2 or TRBV6-3 and TRBJ1-2; D is undetermined. The CDR3 contains 13 residues. Germline CDR1 reads MNHEY; CDR2 reads SVGEGT. Between the trimmed V and J ends, which lost 7 bases and 1 base, there was a span of 10 bases. The CDR3 sequence: CASTDLFNYGYTF. Written as DNA, the CDR3 is TGTGCCAGCACCGACCTGTTTAACTATGGCTACACCTTC.

The CDR3, as DNA: TGTGCCAGCAGTGAAGCGAGTGCGTTGAGATGGTACTTC. Translating it yields CASSEASALRWYF. This chain uses TRBV2 with TRBJ2-4; no definite D call. Germline V gene data show CDR1 as SNHLY and CDR2 as FYNNEI. Deletions cut 0 bases from V and 15 bases from J, with 15 bases between. This CDR3 has 13 amino acids. Full variable domain (remainder filled in from reference TRBV2 and TRBJ2-4): EPEVTQTPSHQVTQMGQEVILRCVPISNHLYFYWYRQILGQKVEFLVSFYNNEISEKSEIFDDQFSVERPDGSNFTLKIRSTKLEDSAMYFCASSEASALRWYFGAGTRLSVL.

This clonotype appeared many times. The chain has TRBV12-3 or TRBV12-4 and TRBJ2-7; D gene ambiguous. The V end was cut by 9 bases, the J end by 2 bases, with 11 bases between. This CDR3 has 12 amino acids. The CDR3 spells CASKGSPYEQYF. The CDR3 DNA reads as TGTGCCAGTAAGGGTTCCCCCTACGAGCAGTACTTC.

The chain has TRBV12-3 or TRBV12-4 and TRBJ2-1; D perhaps matches TRBD2 (5 bases). The length of the CDR3 is 11 residues. V lost 8 bases, J lost 11 bases, and 13 bases lay in between. The CDR3, as DNA: TGTGCCAGCGTAAGGACTTTTAAGCAGTTCTTC. It encodes CASVRTFKQFF.

This clonotype was seen ten or more times. The chain joins TRBV11-3 to TRBJ2-5, with TRBD2 identical over 7 bases. Looked up from germline, CDR1 is SGHNT and CDR2 is YENEEA. The ends lost 7 bases at V and 1 base at J; junction bases unmatched: 0. The CDR3 runs to 12 residues. The CDR3 loop is CASKRGQETQYF. The DNA for the CDR3 is TGTGCCAGCAAGCGGGGCCAAGAGACCCAGTACTTC. Combining the CDR3 with reference TRBV11-3 and TRBJ2-5 gives the whole variable domain EAGVVQSPRYKIIEKKQPVAFWCNPISGHNTLYWYLQNLGQGPELLIRYENEEAVDDSQLPKDRFSAERLKGVDSTLKIQPAELGDSAVYLCASKRGQETQYFGPGTRLLVL.

There are a few counts of this clonotype. The chain links TRBV30 to TRBJ1-5; the D is unclear. The germline CDR1 and CDR2 sequences are GTSNPN and SVGIG (reference sequence). The germline V and J ends were trimmed by 1 base and 6 bases, with 22 bases remaining between them. The CDR3 is made up of 17 amino acids. CDR3 loop: CAWSEGRWGEVFQPQHF. The CDR3 DNA sequence: TGTGCCTGGAGTGAAGGGCGTTGGGGAGAGGTGTTTCAGCCCCAGCATTTT.

The J gene is TRBJ1-2, the V gene TRBV12-3 or TRBV12-4; 11 bases agree with TRBD1. The CDR3 has 17 residues. Losses at the gene ends were 4 bases for V and 7 bases for J; bases not matched to a gene: 14. The CDR3 is CASSSPKFPGTGGGYTF. DNA of the CDR3: TGTGCCAGCAGTTCTCCCAAGTTCCCCGGGACAGGGGGTGGCTACACCTTC.

This clonotype was seen once. The rearrangement links TRBV20-1 to TRBJ2-7; weak D call: TRBD2 (5 bases). This CDR3 has 12 amino acids. Germline V CDR1 and CDR2: DFQATT, SNEGSKA (reference sequence). V gave up 6 bases and J gave up 3 bases, with 12 bases separating them. The CDR3 DNA reads TGCAGTGCCGCTAGCAGACACTACGAGCAGTACTTC. The encoded protein is CSAASRHYEQYF.

The chain carries TRBV12-3 or TRBV12-4 and TRBJ2-7, with 9 bases matching TRBD2. The CDR3 has 14 residues. Unmatched junction bases numbered 6, after V lost 6 bases and J lost 3 bases. The CDR3 DNA sequence: TGTGCCAGCAGGCTTGGACTAGCGAACTACGAGCAGTACTTC. Its translation is CASRLGLANYEQYF.

The sample holds many counts of this clonotype. The V call is TRBV20-1, the J call TRBJ1-6; D is undetermined. CDR3 size: 15 residues. Germline CDR1 is DFQATT and CDR2 is SNEGSKA (reference sequence). The germline V and J ends were trimmed by 1 base and 0 bases, with 7 bases remaining between them. The CDR3 sequence: CSARVTSSYNSPLHF. CDR3 nucleotide sequence: TGCAGTGCTAGAGTAACGAGCTCCTATAATTCACCCCTCCACTTT.

This clonotype was counted between two and nine times. The J gene is TRBJ1-2, the V gene TRBV6-1; 7 nucleotides agree with TRBD1. Per the germline V gene, CDR1 is MNHNS and CDR2 is SASEGT. The CDR3 has 14 residues. V shed 4 bases, J shed 3 bases, and the junction held 5 bases outside the gene matches. This CDR3 reads CASSAGQAYYGYTF. The CDR3, as DNA: TGTGCCAGCAGTGCCGGACAGGCGTACTATGGCTACACCTTC.

The genes are TRBV10-3 and TRBJ2-2, with 7 bases that match TRBD2. V was pared by 9 bases and J by 7 bases, with 2 bases of the junction left unmatched. Germline V CDR1 and CDR2: ENHRY, SYGVKD. CDR3 length equals 11 residues. The CDR3 DNA follows: TGTGCCATGCGGACTAGCGGGGAGCTGTTTTTT. Translated, it gives CAMRTSGELFF.

This clonotype was seen many times. This chain joins TRBV13 and TRBJ1-1; no clear D gene. Deletions cut 2 bases from V and 1 base from J, with 2 bases between. There are 12 residues in the CDR3. Germline loops: CDR1 PRHDT, CDR2 FYEKMQ (reference sequence). The CDR3 is CASSLPNTEAFF. The CDR3 coding sequence is TGTGCCAGCAGCTTACCGAACACTGAAGCTTTCTTT.

This clonotype was observed a handful of times. The chain links TRBV19 to TRBJ1-6, with TRBD1 as a possible D gene (5 bases). The CDR3 covers 15 residues. The V end lost 7 bases, the J end lost 10 bases, and 20 bases lay between the germline ends. CDR1 is LNHDA, CDR2 SQIVND, per germline (reference sequence). CDR3 DNA sequence: TGTGCCAGTACCGCCCTAGGGGTTTTCGGCTCACCCCTCCACTTT. It translates to CASTALGVFGSPLHF.

The chain uses TRBV24-1 and TRBJ1-2; no firm D call. V lost 6 bases and J 4 bases, leaving 5 bases between the germline ends. This CDR3 spans 11 amino acids. Germline-derived CDR1 and CDR2 are KGHDR and SFDVKD. The CDR3 is CATSSGYGYTF. The CDR3 DNA reads TGTGCCACCAGTAGCGGCTATGGCTACACCTTC.

This clonotype appeared many times. The V call is TRBV24-1, the J call TRBJ2-1, with TRBD2 as a possible D gene (6 bases). The CDR3 extends over 13 amino acids. Trimming stripped 3 bases from V and 15 bases from J, with 17 bases between. Germline CDR1 reads KGHDR; CDR2 reads SFDVKD. The CDR3 nucleotides read TGTGCCACCAGTGATCAACGGGAGCCGGTATCGTTCTTC. Translating it yields CATSDQREPVSFF.

This clonotype was observed at least ten times. The chain carries TRBV19 and TRBJ1-4; a possible D gene is TRBD1 (6 bases). Germline CDR1 reads LNHDA; CDR2 reads SQIVND (reference sequence). Trimming left V 5 bases short and J 5 bases short, with 15 bases between. The CDR3 covers 15 residues. In nucleotides, the CDR3 is TGTGCCAGTAGTCCTTTCCGGGACAAGAATGAAAAACTGTTTTTT. This codes for CASSPFRDKNEKLFF. The whole variable domain, filled in from reference TRBV19 and TRBJ1-4, reads DGGITQSPKYLFRKEGQNVTLSCEQNLNHDAMYWYRQDPGQGLRLIYYSQIVNDFQKGDIAEGYSVSREKKESFPLTVTSAQKNPTAFYLCASSPFRDKNEKLFFGSGTQLSVL.

In regard to this clonotype: The junction and the germline gene differ at one end; a read error may be behind it. This chain links TRBV29-1 with TRBJ1-3; 7 bases fit TRBD1. This CDR3 contains 14 residues. From germline, CDR1 is SQVTM and CDR2 ANQGSEA. The CDR3: CSVQGSGGGNTIYF. CDR3 nucleotide sequence: TGCAGCGTTCAGGGGTCAGGGGGTGGAAATACCATATATTTT.

A note on this clonotype: Being one base from a much bigger clone, this may be a read error. The chain joins TRBV20-1 to TRBJ2-1, with 10 positions matching TRBD1. The CDR3 extends over 16 amino acids. CDR1 is DFQATT, CDR2 SNEGSKA, per germline (reference sequence). The ends lost 4 bases at V and 1 base at J; junction bases unmatched: 7. CDR3 residues: CSATAPGQGSYNEQFF. DNA for the CDR3: TGCAGTGCTACCGCCCCGGGACAGGGGTCCTACAATGAGCAGTTCTTC.